This T cell receptor beta chain was retrieved from a study of shared clonotypes between healthy human individuals. On the study more broadly: Plates per donor: three CD4 naive, three CD4 memory, two CD8 naive, one CD8 memory.

The CDR3 spans 15 residues. J gave up 5 bases and V 2 bases, and 5 bases lay outside the gene matches. Per germline, CDR1 LNHNV and CDR2 YYDKDF (reference sequence). Naive CD8 cells lacked CD45RO and underwent positive selection for CCR7, leaving out terminally differentiated effector memory CD45RA+ cells. Repertoires were generated with immunoSEQ multiplex PCR, while TCRdb's copy carries only in-frame clones and drops some. Of more than 500,000 clones listed, approximately 95% were seen once; the top ten hold approximately 0.12%. The sequence came from a woman aged 25 to 39 in good health. The chain carries TRBV15 and TRBJ1-5; the match to TRBD1 covers 8 bases. Sequenced material: naive CD8+ T cells sorted from blood. In nucleotides, the CDR3 is TGTGCCACCAGCAGACAGGACAGGGTCGATCAGCCCCAGCATTTT. Encoded protein: CATSRQDRVDQPQHF.